This TCR beta chain was captured by sequencing in a study of spatial heterogeneity in lung cancer. Overall study context: Sequence detection consistently recorded a greater number of beta-chain than alpha-chain sequences.

TCRdb re-derived calls from the 5' RACE reads in MiXCR, one entry per CDR3 protein. The sample carries 20,000 to 25,000 distinct CDR3 sequences, about 4.4% recorded once. Time point: sample taken at primary tumor resection. Between the trimmed V and J ends, which lost 0 bases and 6 bases, there was a span of 9 bases. The CDR3 loop spans 13 amino acids. Germline loops: CDR1 GTSNPN, CDR2 SVGIG (reference sequence). This clonotype came up many times. What it recognizes is unknown. General study findings and limits: Counts of expanded intratumoral alpha and beta TCRs tracked tumor mutation counts.

The TCR sequence derives from a male donor with early-stage non-small cell lung cancer. This specimen consisted of lung tumor tissue, obtained at surgery. The chain combines TRBV30 with TRBJ1-5, with D hard to call. In DNA, the CDR3 is TGTGCCTGGAGTGTACGAAATTTTCAGCCCCAGCATTTT. Its translation is CAWSVRNFQPQHF.